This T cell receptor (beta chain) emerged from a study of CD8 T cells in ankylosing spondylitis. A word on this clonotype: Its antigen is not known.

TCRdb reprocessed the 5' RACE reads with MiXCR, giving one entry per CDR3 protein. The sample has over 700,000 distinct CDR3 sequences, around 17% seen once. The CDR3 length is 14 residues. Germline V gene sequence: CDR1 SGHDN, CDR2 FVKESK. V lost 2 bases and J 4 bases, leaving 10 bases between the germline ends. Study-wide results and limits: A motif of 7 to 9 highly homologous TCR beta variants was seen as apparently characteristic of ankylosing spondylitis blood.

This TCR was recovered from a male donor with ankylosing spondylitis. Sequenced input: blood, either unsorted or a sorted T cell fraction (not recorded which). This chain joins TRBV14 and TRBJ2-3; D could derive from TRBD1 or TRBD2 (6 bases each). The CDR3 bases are TGTGCCAGCAGCCAACGTCGGGGGCCAGATACGCAGTATTTT. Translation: CASSQRRGPDTQYF.